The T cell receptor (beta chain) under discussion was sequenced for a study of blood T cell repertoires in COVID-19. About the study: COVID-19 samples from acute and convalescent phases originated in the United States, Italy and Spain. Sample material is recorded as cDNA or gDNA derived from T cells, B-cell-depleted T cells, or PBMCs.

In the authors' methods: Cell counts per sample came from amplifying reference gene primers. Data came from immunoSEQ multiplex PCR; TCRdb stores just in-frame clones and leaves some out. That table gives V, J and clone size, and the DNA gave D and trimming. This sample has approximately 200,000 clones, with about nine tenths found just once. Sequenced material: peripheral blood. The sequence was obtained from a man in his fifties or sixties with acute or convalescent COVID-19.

Here the CDR3 DNA reads TGTGCCAGCAGCCCGGGGGGAGCGAGCGCAGATACGCAGTATTTT. Translation gives CASSPGGASADTQYF. The rearrangement joins TRBV7-6 to TRBJ2-3; 7 bases are shared with TRBD2. The J segment lost 4 bases and the V segment lost 5 bases, leaving 9 bases of the junction unmatched. The germline V gene encodes CDR1 SGHVS and CDR2 FNYEAQ. The CDR3 extends over 15 amino acids. The variable domain in full, with the rest retrieved from reference TRBV7-6 and TRBJ2-3, is GAGVSQSPRYKVTKRGQDVALRCDPISGHVSLYWYRQALGQGPEFLTYFNYEAQQDKSGLPNDRFSAERPEGSISTLTIQRTEQRDSAMYRCASSPGGASADTQYFGPGTRLTVL.